This T cell receptor beta chain came from a study of T cells in women clearing cervical HPV infection. Across the whole study: Controls' single incident HPV16 infection cleared within 12 months without precancer.

V was trimmed by 2 bases and J by 0 bases, leaving 6 bases between them. Germline lookup yields CDR1 SGHNT and CDR2 YYREEE (reference sequence). The CDR3 spans 14 residues. Cervical HPV DNA detected by MY09/MY11 PCR, typed by dot-blot. Data came from immunoSEQ multiplex PCR; TCRdb stores just in-frame clones and leaves some out. This sample's table reports about 34,000 clones. In the case of this clone: The observed sequence ends 3 residues before the CDR3 terminus, with the missing tail filled in from the germline J gene.

The chain links TRBV5-4 to TRBJ2-1; D remains ambiguous. The TCR was taken from a woman aged 18 to 75 with a cervical HPV16 infection that either progressed to CIN3+ or cleared (not recorded which). Sequencing used blood buffy coat. CDR3 region: CASSFSSSYNEQFF. Incomplete CDR3 DNA: TGTGCCAGCAGCTTCTCCAGCTCCTACAATGAG.